Included here is one T cell receptor beta chain sequence, with context. This specimen belongs to a study of control samples from healthy donors and cancer patients. Here immunoSEQ multiplex PCR was the method, and the copy in TCRdb shows in-frame clones only, minus some. The table records approximately 150,000 clones, around 94% of them present only once. The germline gives CDR1 SGHTA, CDR2 FQGNSA. The V gene end was trimmed by 5 bases and the J gene end by 3 bases; junction bases not matched to a gene: 3. The CDR3 totals 15 residues. The J gene is TRBJ2-3, the V gene TRBV7-2; TRBD2 agrees at 12 bases. The sequence derives from a man aged 55-75 years with colorectal cancer. Sequencing was carried out using PBMCs. The CDR3 sequence is CASSPLAGGTDTQYF. The CDR3 DNA is TGTGCCAGCAGCCCACTAGCGGGGGGTACAGATACGCAGTATTTT.